The source of this T cell receptor beta chain is a study of blood T cell repertoires in COVID-19. Across the whole study: The study drew acute and convalescent COVID-19 samples from the United States, Italy and Spain. PBMCs, B-cell-depleted T cells, or T cells provided the cDNA or gDNA that made up the material.

This clone was counted a single time. Sequencing used immunoSEQ multiplex PCR; TCRdb keeps in-frame clones, though not all of them. The sample lists 150,000 to 180,000 clones; just under 85% were seen once. The J segment lost 6 bases and the V segment lost 7 bases, leaving 10 bases of the junction unmatched. The length of the CDR3 is 14 residues. Germline lookup yields CDR1 GTSNPN and CDR2 SVGIG (reference sequence). The chain has TRBV30 and TRBJ1-5, with 9 bases identical to TRBD1. The receptor's source is an older woman with acute or convalescent COVID-19. Sequenced: peripheral blood. CDR3 in amino acids: CAFRPNRGLQPQHF. CDR3 in DNA: TGTGCCTTCAGACCAAACAGGGGGCTTCAGCCCCAGCATTTT.